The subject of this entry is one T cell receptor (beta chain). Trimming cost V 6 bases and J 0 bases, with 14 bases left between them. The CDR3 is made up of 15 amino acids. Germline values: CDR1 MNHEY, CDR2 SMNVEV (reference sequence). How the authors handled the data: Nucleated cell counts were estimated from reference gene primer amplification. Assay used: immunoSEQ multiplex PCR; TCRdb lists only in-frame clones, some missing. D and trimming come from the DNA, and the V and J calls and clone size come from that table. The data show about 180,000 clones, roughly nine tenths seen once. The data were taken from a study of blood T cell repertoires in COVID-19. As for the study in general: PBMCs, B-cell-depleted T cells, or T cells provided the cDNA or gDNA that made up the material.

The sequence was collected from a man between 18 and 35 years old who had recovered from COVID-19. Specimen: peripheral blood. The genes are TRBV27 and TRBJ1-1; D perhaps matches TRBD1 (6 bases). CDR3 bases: TGTGCCAGCAGCCGTCCCGGGACATTGAACACTGAAGCTTTCTTT. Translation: CASSRPGTLNTEAFF.